Listed here are 31 T cell receptor beta chains from one sample, sequenced in a study of shared clonotypes between healthy human individuals. Assay used: immunoSEQ multiplex PCR; TCRdb lists only in-frame clones, some missing. The sample carries hundreds of thousands of clones, roughly 73% recorded once. The source material was memory CD4+ T cells sorted from blood. The subset: CD45RA-negative fraction. These receptors were collected from a woman aged 25-40 years in good health.

The chain has TRBV6-1 and TRBJ2-2; D tentatively reads TRBD1 or TRBD2 (5 bases each). This CDR3 has 13 residues. In germline, CDR1 is MNHNS, CDR2 SASEGT. V lost 9 bases, J lost 3 bases, and 11 bases lay in between. CDR3 residues: CASQGRHTGELFF. For the CDR3, the DNA is TGTGCCAGTCAGGGACGGCACACCGGGGAGCTGTTTTTT.

V and J are TRBV27 and TRBJ2-7, with 12 bases that match TRBD2. The trim removed 5 bases at V and 4 bases at J, leaving 15 bases unmatched. The CDR3 sequence is 18 residues long. Looked up from germline, CDR1 is MNHEY and CDR2 is SMNVEV (reference sequence). The CDR3 nucleotides read TGTGCCAGCAGTAAACGACTAGCGGGAGTCGAGAGGGTTTACGAGCAGTACTTC. Residues: CASSKRLAGVERVYEQYF.

The rearrangement joins TRBV27 to TRBJ2-7; D is perhaps TRBD1 (6 bases). Trimming stripped 8 bases from V and 2 bases from J, with 10 bases between. This CDR3 is 12 amino acids long. The germline gives CDR1 MNHEY, CDR2 SMNVEV (reference sequence). CDR3 coding DNA: TGTGCCAGCGGAGACAGGCCCTACGAGCAGTACTTC. Translating it yields CASGDRPYEQYF.

The chain uses TRBV5-1 and TRBJ2-3; D is undetermined. CDR1 is SGHRS and CDR2 is YFSETQ in the germline V gene. This CDR3 comprises 15 residues. Trimming left V 2 bases short and J 1 base short, with 11 bases between. This chain's CDR3 is CASSLSPEGTDTQYF. As DNA, the CDR3 is TGCGCCAGCAGCTTAAGTCCAGAAGGCACAGATACGCAGTATTTT.

The V call is TRBV27, the J call TRBJ2-2; TRBD1 agrees at 10 bases. J gave up 2 bases and V 5 bases, and 2 bases lay outside the gene matches. The CDR3 contains 15 residues. Germline CDR1 and CDR2: MNHEY and SMNVEV (reference sequence). The CDR3: CASSRDRGNTGELFF. CDR3 sequence (DNA): TGTGCCAGCAGTAGGGACAGGGGCAACACCGGGGAGCTGTTTTTT.

This clone was observed a single time. The chain recombines TRBV2 with TRBJ2-7, with D uncertain. The V gene's germline CDR1 is SNHLY and CDR2 FYNNEI. V was trimmed by 11 bases and J by 3 bases, leaving 23 bases between them. There are 15 residues in the CDR3. CDR3 nucleotide sequence: TGTGCCGTTCCGGGTGGCGAGCTCGAGAGCTACGAGCAGTACTTC. Residues: CAVPGGELESYEQYF.

This clone came up many times. This chain uses TRBV2 with TRBJ2-3; TRBD2 agrees at 9 bases. Trimming at V came to 2 bases and at J to 3 bases, leaving 3 bases not matched to a gene. The CDR3 length is 15 residues. CDR1 SNHLY and CDR2 FYNNEI come from the germline V gene. The CDR3 loop reads CASSEPTSGTDTQYF. The CDR3 DNA is TGTGCCAGCAGTGAACCCACTAGCGGGACAGATACGCAGTATTTT. Full variable domain (remainder filled in from reference TRBV2 and TRBJ2-3): EPEVTQTPSHQVTQMGQEVILRCVPISNHLYFYWYRQILGQKVEFLVSFYNNEISEKSEIFDDQFSVERPDGSNFTLKIRSTKLEDSAMYFCASSEPTSGTDTQYFGPGTRLTVL.

Notes on this clone: At the DNA level, this CDR3 is encoded by other sequences in the same sample as well. This rearrangement joins TRBV28 to TRBJ1-1; D may be TRBD1 (5 bases). CDR1 MDHEN and CDR2 SYDVKM come from the germline V gene. The CDR3 contains 13 residues. The germline V and J ends were trimmed by 5 bases and 4 bases, with 11 bases remaining between them. CDR3 nucleotides: TGTGCCAGCAGTGGCCAGGGTGGCACTGAAGCTTTCTTT. Amino acids: CASSGQGGTEAFF. Using reference TRBV28 and TRBJ1-1 for the parts outside the CDR3, the full variable domain is DVKVTQSSRYLVKRTGEKVFLECVQDMDHENMFWYRQDPGLGLRLIYFSYDVKMKEKGDIPEGYSVSREKKERFSLILESASTNQTSMYLCASSGQGGTEAFFGQGTRLTVV.

The chain is built from TRBV19 and TRBJ2-2; 9 bases align to TRBD2. This CDR3 comprises 17 residues. V lost 3 bases and J lost 6; bases outside the gene matches: 11. Germline V gene data show CDR1 as LNHDA and CDR2 as SQIVND (reference sequence). CDR3: CASSIMGLAGGAGELFF. Written as DNA, the CDR3 is TGTGCCAGTAGTATTATGGGACTAGCTGGAGGGGCCGGGGAGCTGTTTTTT.

This clone was counted only a few times. The CDR3 protein is CASSLYQGNTEAFF. As DNA, the CDR3 is TGTGCCAGCAGTTTATACCAGGGGAACACTGAAGCTTTCTTT. The chain employs TRBV27 and TRBJ1-1; the D gene is possibly TRBD1 (5 bases). CDR1 MNHEY and CDR2 SMNVEV come from the germline V gene (reference sequence). The V and J ends lost 1 base and 1 base respectively, with 7 bases between them. The CDR3 is 14 amino acids.

V gene TRBV5-1 combines with J gene TRBJ2-5; possible D gene TRBD2, 6 bases. The V gene lost 4 bases and the J gene lost 5 bases, with 12 bases spanning the gap. The CDR3 extends over 13 amino acids. Germline values: CDR1 SGHRS, CDR2 YFSETQ. The CDR3 is CASSRRGEETQYF. The CDR3 DNA sequence: TGCGCCAGCAGCAGGAGGGGAGAGGAGACCCAGTACTTC.

V usage is TRBV7-6 and J usage is TRBJ1-5, with 8 bases identical to TRBD1. V dropped 1 base and J dropped 7; count of bases not matched to a gene: 12. The CDR3 contains 17 residues. Germline V gene lookup returns CDR1 SGHVS and CDR2 FNYEAQ. As DNA, the CDR3 is TGTGCCAGCAGCTTAGATTCAGGACAGGGTCTAGGACAGCCCCAGCATTTT. Protein: CASSLDSGQGLGQPQHF.

The V gene is TRBV7-8, the J gene TRBJ1-2, with D tentatively TRBD1 (6 bases). V lost 4 bases and J lost 4, with 19 bases in between. The V gene's germline CDR1 is SGHVS and CDR2 FQNEAQ. The CDR3 loop spans 16 amino acids. The CDR3 loop reads CASSSRGAVETYGYTF. The CDR3 region has the DNA TGTGCCAGCAGCTCGAGGGGGGCGGTGGAGACCTATGGCTACACCTTC.

The CDR3 coding sequence is TGTGCCTGGATTCGAACGACGGTCCCGGGCGGCTACACCTTC. This codes for CAWIRTTVPGGYTF. This sequence joins TRBV30 and TRBJ1-2; D gene uncertain. The V gene lost 4 bases and the J gene lost 8 bases, with 20 bases spanning the gap. This CDR3 is built from 14 residues. The germline V gene encodes CDR1 GTSNPN and CDR2 SVGIG (reference sequence).

The chain combines TRBV10-3 with TRBJ2-4; 11 positions agree with TRBD2. Looked up from germline, CDR1 is ENHRY and CDR2 is SYGVKD. The CDR3 runs 15 residues. The V segment lost 5 bases and the J segment 6 bases; nucleotides outside the gene matches: 6. The CDR3 region has the DNA TGTGCCATCAGTCAGACTAGCGGGGATCCAAACATTCAGTACTTC. It translates to CAISQTSGDPNIQYF.

This clone came up once. V and J are TRBV28 and TRBJ1-6; D perhaps matches TRBD1 (6 bases). The V and J ends lost 5 bases and 10 bases respectively, with 15 bases between them. CDR1 is MDHEN, CDR2 SYDVKM, per germline. The CDR3 loop spans 14 amino acids. CDR3 DNA sequence: TGTGCCAGCAGTCCCCCCACAGGGTCCTCACCCCTCCACTTT. Its translation is CASSPPTGSSPLHF. The complete variable domain, with remaining parts taken from reference TRBV28 and TRBJ1-6, reads DVKVTQSSRYLVKRTGEKVFLECVQDMDHENMFWYRQDPGLGLRLIYFSYDVKMKEKGDIPEGYSVSREKKERFSLILESASTNQTSMYLCASSPPTGSSPLHFGNGTRLTVT.

V and J are TRBV30 and TRBJ2-2; 8 nucleotides line up with TRBD2. J was trimmed by 0 bases and V by 0 bases; bases with no gene match: 6. The CDR3 length is 17 residues. The V gene's germline CDR1 is GTSNPN and CDR2 SVGIG (reference sequence). The CDR3 region is CAWSVGRVGSNTGELFF. The CDR3 DNA reads as TGTGCCTGGAGTGTCGGGAGGGTGGGATCGAACACCGGGGAGCTGTTTTTT.

The V gene is TRBV7-2, the J gene TRBJ2-2; tentative D call: TRBD1 (6 bases). Trimming pared 4 bases from V and 1 base from J, leaving 13 bases between. This CDR3 is built from 16 residues. Germline-derived CDR1 and CDR2 are SGHTA and FQGNSA. As DNA, the CDR3 is TGTGCCAGCAGCTCTCAGGGGATGGGGAACACCGGGGAGCTGTTTTTT. Translating it yields CASSSQGMGNTGELFF.

The CDR3: CASSLGQEETQYF. In nucleotides, the CDR3 is TGTGCCAGCAGTTTAGGGCAAGAAGAGACCCAGTACTTC. The V and J genes are TRBV27 and TRBJ2-5; D call uncertain. The germline CDR1 and CDR2 sequences are MNHEY and SMNVEV (reference sequence). This CDR3 has 13 amino acids. V lost 2 bases and J lost 3, with 7 bases in between.

About this clone: Other nucleotide sequences from this sample produce the same CDR3. The rearrangement joins TRBV5-1 to TRBJ2-3, with D unclear. The CDR3 contains 11 residues. V shed 4 bases and J shed 6 bases, with 6 bases lying between them. From germline, CDR1 is SGHRS and CDR2 YFSETQ. The CDR3: CASSLQDTQYF. The CDR3 DNA reads as TGCGCCAGCAGCCTCCAGGATACGCAGTATTTT. The whole variable domain, remainder taken from reference TRBV5-1 and TRBJ2-3, is KAGVTQTPRYLIKTRGQQVTLSCSPISGHRSVSWYQQTPGQGLQFLFEYFSETQRNKGNFPGRFSGRQFSNSRSEMNVSTLELGDSALYLCASSLQDTQYFGPGTRLTVL.

This clone was seen repeatedly, ten times or more. The CDR3 sequence: CASSLVGSRGANVLTF. The CDR3 region has the DNA TGTGCCAGCAGCTTGGTGGGGTCGCGGGGGGCCAACGTCCTGACTTTC. The chain employs TRBV5-6 and TRBJ2-6; D uncertain. V lost 0 bases and J 4 bases, leaving 11 bases between the germline ends. Germline CDR1 reads SGHDT; CDR2 reads YYEEEE. The CDR3 spans 16 residues.

This sequence joins TRBV27 and TRBJ2-7; D is unresolved. CDR1 and CDR2 from the germline V gene are MNHEY and SMNVEV (reference sequence). V lost 8 bases and J 6 bases, leaving 17 bases between the germline ends. CDR3 length equals 13 residues. The CDR3 DNA sequence: TGTGCCAGCTCTCCGTGGTTGGGTGGCGAGCAGTACTTC. This translates into CASSPWLGGEQYF.

The rearrangement uses TRBV6-6 and TRBJ2-7; the D gene is possibly TRBD1 (5 bases). This CDR3 region has 13 residues. Germline values: CDR1 MNHNY, CDR2 SVGAGI (reference sequence). The ends were cut back, 10 bases at V and 6 bases at J, with 19 bases in the middle. The CDR3 reads CATSTGRVGEQYF. CDR3 coding DNA: TGTGCCACCTCAACGGGCAGGGTTGGCGAGCAGTACTTC.

This chain connects TRBV10-3 to TRBJ2-5; TRBD2 is a possible D gene (6 bases). Trimming took 2 bases from V and 4 from J, leaving 14 bases between them. The V gene's germline CDR1 is ENHRY and CDR2 SYGVKD. The CDR3 is made up of 15 amino acids. The CDR3 is CAISESSGEGETQYF. The CDR3 nucleotides are TGTGCCATCAGTGAGAGTTCGGGAGAGGGAGAGACCCAGTACTTC.

This chain joins TRBV9 and TRBJ2-3, with TRBD2 identical over 7 bases. CDR3 length equals 15 residues. The germline gives CDR1 SGDLS, CDR2 YYNGEE. After removal of 4 bases from V and 2 bases from J, the junction contained 7 bases not matched to a gene. The DNA of the CDR3 is TGTGCCAGCAGCTTTCGACTAGCAGCCACAGATACGCAGTATTTT. Its protein product is CASSFRLAATDTQYF.

As concerns this clone: Other nucleotide sequences from this sample produce the same CDR3. The chain is built from TRBV27 and TRBJ2-3; TRBD1 is a possible D gene (5 bases). Germline CDR1 reads MNHEY; CDR2 reads SMNVEV (reference sequence). V shed 1 base and J shed 0 bases, with 8 bases lying between them. The CDR3 is 15 amino acids. This chain's CDR3 is CASSLWQGSTDTQYF. CDR3 bases: TGTGCCAGCAGTTTATGGCAGGGTAGCACAGATACGCAGTATTTT.

The chain couples TRBV2 to TRBJ2-1, with D hard to call. The germline V gene encodes CDR1 SNHLY and CDR2 FYNNEI. V gave up 5 bases and J gave up 3 bases, with 8 bases separating them. CDR3 size: 13 residues. In DNA, the CDR3 is TGTGCCAGCAGTCCAACGAGCTACAATGAGCAGTTCTTC. Translated: CASSPTSYNEQFF.

This clone was found once. This rearrangement joins TRBV10-3 to TRBJ2-5; no clear D gene. CDR1 is ENHRY, CDR2 SYGVKD, per germline. Between the trimmed V and J ends, which lost 5 bases and 0 bases, there was a span of 10 bases. This CDR3 contains 14 residues. For the CDR3, the DNA is TGTGCCATCAGTCCGGCGGAGAACCAAGAGACCCAGTACTTC. This sequence encodes CAISPAENQETQYF.

This clone was recorded only once. This chain uses TRBV25-1 with TRBJ2-3; 7 bases align to TRBD2. CDR1 and CDR2 (germline): MGHDK, SYGVNS. This CDR3 has 15 amino acids. V shed 6 bases, J shed 4 bases, and the junction held 10 bases outside the gene matches. The CDR3 spells CASSVDLRESDTQYF. In DNA form, the CDR3 reads TGTGCCAGCAGCGTGGACTTGCGGGAGTCAGATACGCAGTATTTT.

The V gene is TRBV28, the J gene TRBJ1-1; a weak D match, TRBD1 (5 bases). The CDR3 sequence is 13 residues long. Trimming pared 5 bases from V and 1 base from J, leaving 8 bases between. CDR1 and CDR2 from the germline V gene are MDHEN and SYDVKM. The CDR3: CASSHRRNTEAFF. Written as DNA, the CDR3 is TGTGCCAGCAGTCACAGGAGGAACACTGAAGCTTTCTTT.

This chain connects TRBV29-1 to TRBJ2-1, with 11 bases matching TRBD2. V was pared by 7 bases and J by 4 bases, with 6 bases of the junction left unmatched. Germline V lookup: CDR1 SQVTM, CDR2 ANQGSEA. This CDR3 region has 14 residues. The CDR3 DNA reads TGCAGCGGGTCGAGGACTAGCGGGTACAATGAGCAGTTCTTC. Protein: CSGSRTSGYNEQFF.